This T cell receptor (beta chain) emerged from a study of T cells in Graves' hyperthyroidism and ophthalmopathy. Overall study findings and caveats: Ophthalmopathy cases were set apart from stable hyperthyroidism by a 13 V-J model.

TCR beta CDR3 regions were amplified from RNA. An initial round of RT-PCR targeting the TCR CDR3 relied on the HTBI primer set. TCRdb analysed the multiplex PCR reads with MiXCR anew, one entry per CDR3 protein. The repertoire consists of over 500,000 distinct CDR3 sequences, with 15% to 20% occurring once and the leading ten covering about 31%. This clonotype was detected ten times or more. Its target is unknown. The CDR3 covers 15 residues. Germline V gene lookup returns CDR1 SGHAT and CDR2 FQNNGV. J gave up 6 bases and V 1 base, and 4 bases lay outside the gene matches. The clonotype comes from a woman in her twenties or thirties with Graves' ophthalmopathy. Sequencing used blood. The V and J genes are TRBV11-2 and TRBJ2-2, with 8 bases matching TRBD1. CDR3 sequence reads: CASSLADRVSGELFF. The CDR3 region has the DNA TGTGCCAGCAGCTTAGCGGACAGGGTGTCCGGGGAGCTGTTTTTT.